The subject of this entry is one T cell receptor (beta chain). This sample was taken from a study of blood T cell repertoires in COVID-19. V was clipped by 0 bases and J by 6 bases, with 5 bases between them. This CDR3 is 12 amino acids long. Germline V CDR1 and CDR2: LNHNV, YYDKDF (reference sequence). Clones were sequenced by immunoSEQ multiplex PCR, and TCRdb holds only the in-frame ones, with some missing. The sample consists of under 60,000 clones, roughly 85% of them appearing once. The sequenced sample consisted of peripheral blood. The rearrangement uses TRBV15 and TRBJ1-1, with no clear D. The TCR sequence derives from a human donor in a cohort sampled during active COVID-19. In nucleotides, the CDR3 is TGTGCCACCAGCAGAGACTTCGCTGAAGCTTTCTTT. Amino acids: CATSRDFAEAFF.